This T cell receptor (beta chain) came from a study of blood T cells in healthy people across ages. Study-level information: About one barcoded beta molecule per two T cells was captured by template switching. Study-wide results and caveats: Higher diversity, along with more naive CD4+ cells, distinguished long-lived donors from aged donors. Any conclusive comparison of naive versus antigen-experienced cells was prevented by using unsorted PBMCs. Investigators treated diversity estimates from one million T cells as underestimates.

Alongside a J-beta primer mix, a sample-barcoded 5' primer served in a second PCR lasting roughly 7 to 12 cycles. TCRdb itself ran the 5' RACE reads through MiXCR, one entry per CDR3 protein. The sample consists of 1.5 million to 2 million distinct CDR3 sequences, 49% of them appearing once. As concerns this clonotype: No antigen is known for it.

This TCR was sampled from a woman in her forties in good health. The sample comprised blood.

Written as DNA, the CDR3 is TGCGCCAGCAGCTTGGAACCAGGTTTTGGGAATGAGCAGTACTTC. Protein: CASSLEPGFGNEQYF. This sequence joins TRBV5-1 and TRBJ2-5; the D is unclear. V lost 0 bases and J 11 bases, leaving 20 bases between the germline ends. The CDR3 runs to 15 residues. CDR1 SGHRS and CDR2 YFSETQ come from the germline V gene.